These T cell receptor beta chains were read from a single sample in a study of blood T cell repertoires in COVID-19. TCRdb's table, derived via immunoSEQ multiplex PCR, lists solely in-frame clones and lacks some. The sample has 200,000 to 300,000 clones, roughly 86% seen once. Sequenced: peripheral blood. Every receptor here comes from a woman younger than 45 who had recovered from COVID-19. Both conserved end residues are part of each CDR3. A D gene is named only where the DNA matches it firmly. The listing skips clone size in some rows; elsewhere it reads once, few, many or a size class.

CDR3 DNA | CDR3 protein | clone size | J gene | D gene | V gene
TGTGCCAGCAGTTTTGTCAGGGGGCGCGCCTACGAGCAGTACTTC | CASSFVRGRAYEQYF | . | TRBJ2-7 | TRBD1 | TRBV28
TGTGCCAGCAGTTTTATCCCCGGGGAGCTGTTTTTT | CASSFIPGELFF | . | TRBJ2-2 | . | TRBV12-3/TRBV12-4
TGTGCCAGCAGCCCCCACTCTGACAGGGTCCGAGCTGAAGCTTTCTTT | CASSPHSDRVRAEAFF | . | TRBJ1-1 | TRBD1 | TRBV11-2
TGCGCAGGGGCCGTCTCTGGAAACACCATATATTTT | CAGAVSGNTIYF | . | TRBJ1-3 | . | TRBV29-1
TGCGCCAGCAGCGATCTGCATTACCGGGACAGGAGCTCCTACGAGCAGTACTTC | CASSDLHYRDRSSYEQYF | . | TRBJ2-7 | TRBD1 | TRBV4-1
TGTGCCAGCAGCCAAGGAGGACTACAGGGGAATGAGCAGTTCTTC | CASSQGGLQGNEQFF | . | TRBJ2-1 | . | TRBV14
TGCGCCAGCAGTCCGTCGGGACAGGGAAACTATGGCTACACCTTC | CASSPSGQGNYGYTF | . | TRBJ1-2 | TRBD1 | TRBV10-1
TGTGCCATCTGGCGGGGGTCCGTTGTTTACGAGCAGTACTTC | CAIWRGSVVYEQYF | . | TRBJ2-7 | TRBD2 | TRBV10-3
TGTGCCAGCAGCCACCGAACCGCCGACAGGTCCTACGAGCAGTACTTC | CASSHRTADRSYEQYF | . | TRBJ2-7 | . | TRBV3-1/TRBV3-2
TGTGCCAGCAGTTACCTGACGGACACTTGGACCTACGAGCAGTACTTC | CASSYLTDTWTYEQYF | . | TRBJ2-7 | . | TRBV6-2/TRBV6-3
TGTGCCAGCAGCTTCCTGACAGGGGGGACCTACAATGAGCAGTTCTTC | CASSFLTGGTYNEQFF | . | TRBJ2-1 | TRBD1 | TRBV7-9
TGCAGTGCTAGTGTAGGCAGCGCTAGCACAGATACGCAGTATTTT | CSASVGSASTDTQYF | once | TRBJ2-3 | . | TRBV20-1
TGTGCCAGCAGCGTAGAGGGCGAACTAGCGGGGGGTGAGACCCAGTACTTC | CASSVEGELAGGETQYF | . | TRBJ2-5 | TRBD2 | TRBV9
TGCAGCGTTGTGAGGCAGATGAACACTGAAGCTTTCTTT | CSVVRQMNTEAFF | once | TRBJ1-1 | . | TRBV29-1
TGTGCCAGCAGTGACTCGAGCGGGGCAGATACGCAGTATTTT | CASSDSSGADTQYF | few | TRBJ2-3 | TRBD2 | TRBV6-4
TGCGCCAGCAGCGAACAGAGTTCCTATAATTCACCCCTCCACTTT | CASSEQSSYNSPLHF | . | TRBJ1-6 | . | TRBV4-1
TGCGCCAGCAGCGGTTTCCAGGGGGCCAACGTCCTGACTTTC | CASSGFQGANVLTF | . | TRBJ2-6 | . | TRBV5-1
TGTGCCAGCAGTTCGGGGTTCGCTGAAGCTTTCTTT | CASSSGFAEAFF | . | TRBJ1-1 | . | TRBV12-3/TRBV12-4
TGTGCCAGCAGCTCGGACCACAGGGGCGTAAGCTATGGCTACACCTTC | CASSSDHRGVSYGYTF | . | TRBJ1-2 | TRBD1 | TRBV5-4
TGTGCCAGCAGCGTAGGCCTACTAGAAGATACGCAGTATTTT | CASSVGLLEDTQYF | . | TRBJ2-3 | . | TRBV9
TGTGCTAGTGACGGGGGGCGTATGGATACGCAGTATTTT | CASDGGRMDTQYF | . | TRBJ2-3 | . | TRBV12-5
TGTGCCAGCAGCTTATTGGCACTAACTAGCACAGATACGCAGTATTTT | CASSLLALTSTDTQYF | . | TRBJ2-3 | . | TRBV7-6
TGTGCCAGCAGCACGAGCCGGACAGGGATTAACGGTTCACCCCTCCACTTT | CASSTSRTGINGSPLHF | . | TRBJ1-6 | . | TRBV12-1
TGTGCCAGCAGCGAGCCGATTGGGAGAAGCACAGATACGCAGTATTTT | CASSEPIGRSTDTQYF | . | TRBJ2-3 | . | TRBV9
TGTGCCAGTAGTATGGGGGCCCGGGGGGCGAGTTTTCACACTGAAGCTTTCTTT | CASSMGARGASFHTEAFF | . | TRBJ1-1 | . | TRBV19
TGCGCCAGCAGCCAGGTGGGAGGGACAGGGGGCCTCGAGCAGTACTTC | CASSQVGGTGGLEQYF | . | TRBJ2-7 | TRBD1 | TRBV4-1
TGTGCCAGCAGCGGGGACACTACGAACACTGAAGCTTTCTTT | CASSGDTTNTEAFF | . | TRBJ1-1 | . | TRBV9
TGTGCCGGCCGCGGCGGGGTGCCAGATACGCAGTATTTT | CAGRGGVPDTQYF | . | TRBJ2-3 | . | TRBV7-2
TGCAGCGTTGCGGGACAGGGGACCGGCCAGCAGTACTTC | CSVAGQGTGQQYF | . | TRBJ2-7 | TRBD1 | TRBV29-1
TGCAGCGTTGTTGGGCCTAATGAAAAACTGTTTTTT | CSVVGPNEKLFF | . | TRBJ1-4 | . | TRBV29-1
TGTGCCAGCAGTGAAAACCCGGGCACAGATACGCAGTATTTT | CASSENPGTDTQYF | . | TRBJ2-3 | . | TRBV2
TGTGCCAGTAGTATGGGATCACAGGGTCAGCCCCAGCATTTT | CASSMGSQGQPQHF | . | TRBJ1-5 | . | TRBV19
TGTGCCAGCAGCGTAATCGCAGGGGCTGGGGATACGCAGTATTTT | CASSVIAGAGDTQYF | . | TRBJ2-3 | . | TRBV9
TGTGCCAGCAGCCCCCAGACAGATACGCAGTATTTT | CASSPQTDTQYF | . | TRBJ2-3 | . | TRBV12-3/TRBV12-4
TGTGCCAGCAGCCAAAAGAGCTCTGGAAACACCATATATTTT | CASSQKSSGNTIYF | . | TRBJ1-3 | . | TRBV3-1/TRBV3-2
TGTGCCAGCAGTTTATCGTCCCAGGGCACTGAAGCTTTCTTT | CASSLSSQGTEAFF | . | TRBJ1-1 | . | TRBV27
TGTGCCAGCAGCCGACAAATAGGGACTACACAAGAGACCCAGTACTTC | CASSRQIGTTQETQYF | . | TRBJ2-5 | TRBD2 | TRBV13
TGTGCCAGTAGTACTACAGGGAACTATGGCTACACCTTC | CASSTTGNYGYTF | few | TRBJ1-2 | . | TRBV19
TGTGCCAGCAGCGAGAGGGACAGGGGTAGTGGTGAGCAGTTCTTC | CASSERDRGSGEQFF | . | TRBJ2-1 | TRBD1 | TRBV9
TGTGCCAGCAGCCAAAAAAGGGGATTAAGCTCTGGAAACACCATATATTTT | CASSQKRGLSSGNTIYF | . | TRBJ1-3 | . | TRBV14
TGTGCCAGCAGTGACCCAGCGGGCGCTAGCACAGATACGCAGTATTTT | CASSDPAGASTDTQYF | . | TRBJ2-3 | . | TRBV6-1
TGTGCCAGCAGTGAAACGGAGTTGGGCTACACCTTC | CASSETELGYTF | . | TRBJ1-2 | . | TRBV2
TGCGCCAGCAGCCCGGGGGGCACAGATACGCAGTATTTT | CASSPGGTDTQYF | once | TRBJ2-3 | . | TRBV5-1
TGTGCCAGTAGTATTGTCAACGGCTACGAGCAGTACTTC | CASSIVNGYEQYF | few | TRBJ2-7 | . | TRBV19
TGTGCCAGCAGAAAACAGGGGGCCGCTAACTATGGCTACACCTTC | CASRKQGAANYGYTF | . | TRBJ1-2 | TRBD1 | TRBV6-5
TGTGCCAGCAGCTCCCGTTCTAAGCGGAATAGCAATCAGCCCCAGCATTTT | CASSSRSKRNSNQPQHF | . | TRBJ1-5 | . | TRBV7-7